A selection of T cell receptor beta chains follows, all from one sample in a study of beta chain features in type 1 diabetes. The repertoire was sequenced with immunoSEQ multiplex PCR; TCRdb's copy has only in-frame clones and lacks some. The table records roughly 150,000 clones, less than 10% of them present only once. The sequencing input was central memory CD4+ T cells from blood. The receptors here all came from a man aged 18 to 35 with type 1 diabetes. Each CDR3 is given without its conserved first and last residue. A D gene is named only where the DNA matches it firmly. Rows give clone size only sometimes, using once, few, many, or a class for an expanded clone.

d_gene | j_gene | v_gene | abundance | CDR3aa
NA | TRBJ2-3 | TRBV7-2 | NA | ASSPTSSTDTQY
TRBD2 | TRBJ2-1 | TRBV19 | NA | ASSLSGRLYNEQF
NA | TRBJ2-6 | TRBV29-1 | few | SAGVSGANVLT
NA | TRBJ1-1 | TRBV11-2 | few | ASSSGEGATEAF
NA | TRBJ2-7 | TRBV7-9 | NA | ASSPGAGGPEEQY
NA | TRBJ1-1 | TRBV7-9 | NA | ASSSQAEAF
TRBD1 | TRBJ1-2 | TRBV4-3 | NA | ASSPSTGDRVKGYT
NA | TRBJ1-5 | TRBV30 | NA | AWSAPGTHGQPQH
TRBD1 | TRBJ1-2 | TRBV30 | NA | AWHRDRPYGYT
NA | TRBJ1-2 | TRBV11-2 | few | ASSLTLPGSYGYT
NA | TRBJ2-3 | TRBV2 | few | ASSEAGVRGDTQY
TRBD2 | TRBJ2-2 | TRBV7-2 | NA | ASSPRLATGELF
NA | TRBJ1-2 | TRBV5-1 | NA | ASRSTGYGYT
NA | TRBJ2-7 | TRBV20-1 | NA | SASHSYEQY
NA | TRBJ1-1 | TRBV4-1 | NA | ASSQDRRGEAF
NA | TRBJ2-7 | TRBV5-8 | few | ASSMTGTYEQY
NA | TRBJ1-1 | TRBV18 | few | ASSQGGVSTTEAF
TRBD2 | TRBJ2-1 | TRBV28 | NA | ASSLAGLAGGNEQF
NA | TRBJ1-5 | TRBV30 | few | AWSGARGPYSNQPQH
TRBD1 | TRBJ2-2 | TRBV4-3 | few | ASRKFRTGANTGELF
NA | TRBJ2-3 | TRBV6-6 | few | ASSYERGTDTQY
TRBD2 | TRBJ2-5 | TRBV9 | few | ASSVVSGGLETQY
TRBD1 | TRBJ1-2 | TRBV7-6 | NA | ASSEGAGTALWGGYT
TRBD2 | TRBJ2-1 | TRBV7-2 | many | ASSPVAGVPAEQF
NA | TRBJ2-5 | TRBV7-2 | NA | ASSPWVGVGETQY
NA | TRBJ1-4 | TRBV29-1 | NA | SVKRGSDEKLF
TRBD1 | TRBJ2-2 | TRBV9 | few | ASSVDRGAGELF
NA | TRBJ1-1 | TRBV29-1 | few | SVEGRGGYTEAF
TRBD1 | TRBJ2-5 | TRBV6-6 | few | ASRETGGSETQY
NA | TRBJ2-5 | TRBV28 | many | ASSSSETQY
NA | TRBJ1-5 | TRBV11-2 | NA | ASSLDRGTNQPQH
TRBD1 | TRBJ2-6 | TRBV14 | few | ASSQVQGASGANVLT
TRBD1 | TRBJ1-5 | TRBV25-1 | NA | ASSESTGQGTNQPQH
TRBD1 | TRBJ2-5 | TRBV29-1 | few | SVDHRGRGETQY
NA | TRBJ1-1 | TRBV7-2 | few | ASRIGGASTEAF
TRBD2 | TRBJ2-3 | TRBV28 | few | ASRWRLAGAQSTDTQY
NA | TRBJ1-6 | TRBV7-2 | few | ASSQNADSPLH
NA | TRBJ2-5 | TRBV18 | few | ASSPRLGGQETQY
NA | TRBJ2-5 | TRBV10-3 | NA | AISNTGGEETQY
TRBD2 | TRBJ2-7 | TRBV14 | NA | ASSQFLAGGEQY
NA | TRBJ1-6 | TRBV30 | NA | AWSVQGLSYNSPLH
NA | TRBJ2-7 | TRBV6-1 | NA | ASSEDGGEQY
TRBD2 | TRBJ2-7 | TRBV7-2 | NA | ASKVAGESSYEQY
TRBD2 | TRBJ2-7 | TRBV28 | few | ASSPLLRDSGLAGGVGQY
NA | TRBJ1-2 | TRBV9 | once | ASSAEGAGGYGYT
NA | TRBJ1-3 | TRBV20-1 | few | SAKHGNTIY
NA | TRBJ1-4 | TRBV27 | few | ASSPGGNHVNEKLF
NA | TRBJ2-4 | TRBV5-4 | NA | ASSLGQPNIQY
TRBD2 | TRBJ2-3 | TRBV7-9 | few | ASRRTSSSTDTQY
NA | TRBJ1-6 | TRBV30 | few | AWSVSRRERSRGSPLH
TRBD1 | TRBJ2-6 | TRBV10-2 | NA | ASSGQGIDSGANVLT
TRBD2 | TRBJ2-1 | TRBV28 | NA | ASSARTGTSGHNEQF
NA | TRBJ2-7 | TRBV15 | few | ATSRDRGRGEQY
TRBD1 | TRBJ2-3 | TRBV30 | NA | AWEQGAQDTQY